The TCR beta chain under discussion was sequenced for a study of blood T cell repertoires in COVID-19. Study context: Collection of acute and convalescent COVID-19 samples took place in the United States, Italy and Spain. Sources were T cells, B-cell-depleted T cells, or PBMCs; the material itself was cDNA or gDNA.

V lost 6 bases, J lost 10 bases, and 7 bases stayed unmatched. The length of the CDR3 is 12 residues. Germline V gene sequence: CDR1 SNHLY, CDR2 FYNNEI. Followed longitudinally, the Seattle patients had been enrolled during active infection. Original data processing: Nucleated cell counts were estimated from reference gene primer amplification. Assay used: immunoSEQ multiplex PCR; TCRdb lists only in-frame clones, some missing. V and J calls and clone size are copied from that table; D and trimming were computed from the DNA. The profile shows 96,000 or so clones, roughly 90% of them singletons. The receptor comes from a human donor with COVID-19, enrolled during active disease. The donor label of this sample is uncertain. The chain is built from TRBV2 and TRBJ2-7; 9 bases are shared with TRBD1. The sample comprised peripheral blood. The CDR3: CASRADRGEQYF. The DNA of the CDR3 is TGTGCCAGCAGAGCCGACAGGGGGGAACAGTACTTC.